These 15 T cell receptor beta chains came from one sample sequenced in a study of technical replicates of blood from a few donors. TCRdb keeps only in-frame clones here, not all; method: immunoSEQ multiplex PCR. This table has more than 65,000 clones, 80% to 95% appearing once. The sample was T cells isolated from PBMCs. All receptors derive from a human donor in good health.

This chain uses TRBV14 with TRBJ1-1; D ambiguous. The CDR3 has 14 residues. The V end lost 4 bases, the J end lost 5 bases, and 14 bases lay between the germline ends. Germline values: CDR1 SGHDN, CDR2 FVKESK. The CDR3 loop is CASSRIQRRTEAFF. The CDR3 DNA sequence: TGTGCCAGCAGCCGGATACAGAGGAGGACTGAAGCTTTCTTT. The full variable domain, with the rest looked up from reference TRBV14 and TRBJ1-1, is EAGVTQFPSHSVIEKGQTVTLRCDPISGHDNLYWYRRVMGKEIKFLLHFVKESKQDESGMPNNRFLAERTGGTYSTLKVQPAELEDSGVYFCASSRIQRRTEAFFGQGTRLTVV.

V usage is TRBV14 and J usage is TRBJ2-1, with 8 positions matching TRBD2. There are 16 residues in the CDR3. V lost 5 bases to trimming and J lost 2 bases; unmatched junction nucleotides: 8. Germline CDR1 reads SGHDN; CDR2 reads FVKESK. CDR3 nucleotide sequence: TGTGCCAGCAGCACCTTAGCGGGATACGCCTACAATGAGCAGTTCTTC. Amino acid sequence: CASSTLAGYAYNEQFF. The full variable domain, its missing parts supplied by reference TRBV14 and TRBJ2-1, is EAGVTQFPSHSVIEKGQTVTLRCDPISGHDNLYWYRRVMGKEIKFLLHFVKESKQDESGMPNNRFLAERTGGTYSTLKVQPAELEDSGVYFCASSTLAGYAYNEQFFGPGTRLTVL.

CDR3 region: CASSQDPVAGGTDTQYF. The CDR3 DNA follows: TGTGCCAGCAGCCAAGATCCAGTAGCGGGGGGAACAGATACGCAGTATTTT. V gene TRBV4-2 combines with J gene TRBJ2-3; 10 nucleotides match TRBD2. The V segment lost 0 bases and the J segment 3 bases; nucleotides outside the gene matches: 6. The germline gives CDR1 LGHNA, CDR2 YNFKEQ. The length of the CDR3 is 17 residues.

J is TRBJ2-7 and V is TRBV2, with 10 bases identical to TRBD2. This CDR3 comprises 13 residues. CDR1 SNHLY and CDR2 FYNNEI come from the germline V gene. V trimming: 6 bases; J trimming: 6 bases; junction bases outside the gene matches: 5. This chain's CDR3 is CASSPGLASEQYF. The CDR3, as DNA: TGTGCCAGCAGCCCGGGACTAGCGTCCGAGCAGTACTTC. The full variable domain, rest sourced from reference TRBV2 and TRBJ2-7, is EPEVTQTPSHQVTQMGQEVILRCVPISNHLYFYWYRQILGQKVEFLVSFYNNEISEKSEIFDDQFSVERPDGSNFTLKIRSTKLEDSAMYFCASSPGLASEQYFGPGTRLTVT.

The chain employs TRBV19 and TRBJ1-5; 11 positions agree with TRBD1. CDR1 is LNHDA, CDR2 SQIVND, per germline (reference sequence). Trimming removed 9 bases from V and 5 bases from J; junction bases left unmatched: 3. CDR3 length: 13 amino acids. The CDR3 DNA is TGTGCCAGCAGGACAGGGGGCGATCAGCCCCAGCATTTT. Amino acid sequence: CASRTGGDQPQHF.

The rearrangement uses TRBV7-9 and TRBJ1-1; maybe TRBD1 (6 bases). The length of the CDR3 is 16 residues. The V gene's germline CDR1 is SEHNR and CDR2 FQNEAQ (reference sequence). Deletions cut 5 bases from V and 5 bases from J, with 21 bases between. CDR3: CASSLSVPGEGTEAFF. DNA of the CDR3: TGTGCCAGCAGCCTGAGCGTTCCAGGGGAAGGAACTGAAGCTTTCTTT.

This chain joins TRBV30 and TRBJ2-7, with D unclear. The ends were cut back, 4 bases at V and 4 bases at J, with 17 bases in the middle. The CDR3 extends over 14 amino acids. Germline CDR1 is GTSNPN and CDR2 is SVGIG (reference sequence). The CDR3 loop reads CAWNPPGFGYEQYF. Written as DNA, the CDR3 is TGTGCCTGGAACCCCCCCGGTTTCGGGTACGAGCAGTACTTC.

V is TRBV19 and J is TRBJ2-1, with 7 nucleotides matching TRBD2. The CDR3 is 16 amino acids. Germline V gene data show CDR1 as LNHDA and CDR2 as SQIVND (reference sequence). V shed 0 bases, J shed 4 bases, and the junction held 6 bases outside the gene matches. The CDR3 DNA reads TGTGCCAGTAGTATAGATCACGGGAGGTCTTACAATGAGCAGTTCTTC. This translates into CASSIDHGRSYNEQFF. Full variable domain (missing parts from reference TRBV19 and TRBJ2-1): DGGITQSPKYLFRKEGQNVTLSCEQNLNHDAMYWYRQDPGQGLRLIYYSQIVNDFQKGDIAEGYSVSREKKESFPLTVTSAQKNPTAFYLCASSIDHGRSYNEQFFGPGTRLTVL.

This chain uses TRBV19 with TRBJ1-3, with no clear D. Germline V gene lookup returns CDR1 LNHDA and CDR2 SQIVND (reference sequence). This CDR3 contains 14 residues. Deletions cut 7 bases from V and 2 bases from J, with 12 bases between. The CDR3 reads CASTRDRAGNTIYF. For the CDR3, the DNA is TGTGCCAGTACTAGAGACCGCGCTGGAAACACCATATATTTT.

This clone has a handful of counts. This chain uses TRBV5-4 with TRBJ1-1; D is unclear. The CDR3 extends over 11 amino acids. CDR1 is SGHNT, CDR2 YYREEE, per germline (reference sequence). V gave up 3 bases and J gave up 3 bases, with 3 bases separating them. CDR3 protein: CASSSYTEAFF. For the CDR3, the DNA is TGTGCCAGCAGCTCTTACACTGAAGCTTTCTTT.

The V gene is TRBV4-1, the J gene TRBJ2-2; TRBD2 matches 11 bases. Germline CDR1 MGHRA, CDR2 YSYEKL. Germline trimming cut 1 base from V and 4 bases from J; bases unmatched to any gene: 2. The CDR3 has 16 amino acids. The CDR3 DNA follows: TGCGCCAGCAGCCAAGGACTAGCGGGGTCCACCGGGGAGCTGTTTTTT. It encodes CASSQGLAGSTGELFF.

The chain is built from TRBV28 and TRBJ1-2, with a weak D call TRBD1 (5 bases). The V gene lost 10 bases and the J gene lost 4 bases, with 19 bases spanning the gap. CDR3 length: 14 amino acids. The germline V gene has CDR1 MDHEN and CDR2 SYDVKM. The CDR3 DNA reads TGTGCCACCCAACAGCAGGGAGGTCCCTATGGCTACACCTTC. Amino acids: CATQQQGGPYGYTF.

This chain joins TRBV7-2 and TRBJ2-7; TRBD2 matches at 8 bases. This CDR3 spans 16 amino acids. CDR1 and CDR2 from the germline V gene are SGHTA and FQGNSA. With 2 bases clipped from V and 3 bases from J, the junction kept 9 bases outside the gene matches. The CDR3 sequence is CASSLIGAGGSYEQYF. DNA for the CDR3: TGTGCCAGCAGCTTAATAGGGGCGGGAGGCAGCTACGAGCAGTACTTC.

This chain connects TRBV5-6 to TRBJ2-3; the match to TRBD2 covers 12 bases. Trimming cost V 3 bases and J 2 bases; bases outside gene matches: 4. Germline-derived CDR1 and CDR2 are SGHDT and YYEEEE. The CDR3 spans 16 residues. CDR3 protein: CASSSRLAGVTDTQYF. The CDR3 DNA is TGTGCCAGCAGCTCTCGACTAGCGGGAGTCACAGATACGCAGTATTTT. Complete variable domain (other parts from reference TRBV5-6 and TRBJ2-3): DAGVTQSPTHLIKTRGQQVTLRCSPKSGHDTVSWYQQALGQGPQFIFQYYEEEERQRGNFPDRFSGHQFPNYSSELNVNALLLGDSALYLCASSSRLAGVTDTQYFGPGTRLTVL.

V usage is TRBV4-1 and J usage is TRBJ2-1, with D maybe TRBD2 (6 bases). The germline V gene has CDR1 MGHRA and CDR2 YSYEKL. V was trimmed by 5 bases and J by 4 bases, leaving 18 bases between them. This CDR3 is built from 16 residues. CDR3 in amino acids: CASSSATSHRYNEQFF. The CDR3 nucleotides are TGCGCCAGCAGCTCCGCAACTAGCCACAGATACAATGAGCAGTTCTTC.